One sample yielded the 31 T cell receptor beta chains listed below, sequenced in a study of blood T cell repertoires in COVID-19. This table comes from immunoSEQ multiplex PCR, and its TCRdb copy is limited to in-frame clones, with some not included. Here the sample spans roughly 400,000 clones, approximately 91% being singletons. The sequenced sample consisted of PBMCs or T cells enriched from blood (not recorded which). The receptors shown here come from a woman aged 40 to 50 who had been exposed to COVID-19.

This sequence joins TRBV12-3 or TRBV12-4 and TRBJ2-7; unclear D gene. The CDR3 extends over 11 amino acids. The V gene lost 5 bases and the J gene lost 3 bases, with 5 bases spanning the gap. The CDR3 region is CASSPHYEQYF. In nucleotides, the CDR3 is TGTGCCAGCAGTCCCCACTACGAGCAGTACTTC.

This rearrangement joins TRBV19 to TRBJ1-1, with 7 nucleotides matching TRBD1. This CDR3 has 14 amino acids. Germline assignment: CDR1 LNHDA and CDR2 SQIVND (reference sequence). Trimming at V came to 3 bases and at J to 5 bases, leaving 6 bases not matched to a gene. The CDR3 region has the DNA TGTGCCAGTAGTATCGTAGGGGGCAGGACTGAAGCTTTCTTT. Its protein is CASSIVGGRTEAFF.

The chain has TRBV2 and TRBJ1-5; D gene ambiguous. Trimming removed 4 bases at V and 5 bases at J, with 9 bases between. Germline CDR1 is SNHLY and CDR2 is FYNNEI. The CDR3 loop spans 13 amino acids. The CDR3 spells CASSGGYYQPQHF. The CDR3 nucleotides are TGTGCCAGCAGTGGAGGGTACTATCAGCCCCAGCATTTT.

The chain uses TRBV5-1 and TRBJ1-3, with TRBD1 matching over 8 bases. Germline lookup yields CDR1 SGHRS and CDR2 YFSETQ. The V and J ends lost 4 bases and 2 bases, in that order; junction bases with no gene match: 5. This CDR3 spans 15 amino acids. CDR3 nucleotides: TGCGCCAGCAGCAAGGACAGGGTCCCTGGAAACACCATATATTTT. Translated, it gives CASSKDRVPGNTIYF.

The rearrangement joins TRBV6-6 to TRBJ1-1; D unclear. Germline V CDR1 and CDR2: MNHNY, SVGAGI (reference sequence). There are 15 residues in the CDR3. V was clipped by 0 bases and J by 3 bases, with 11 bases between them. The CDR3 DNA is TGTGCCAGCAGTTACTCGCCCTCCCCAGACACTGAAGCTTTCTTT. This codes for CASSYSPSPDTEAFF.

To note about this clone: The same CDR3 can be traced to other DNA sequences in this sample. The V call is TRBV14, the J call TRBJ1-1; D is ambiguous. The CDR3 sequence is 13 residues long. CDR1 and CDR2 (germline): SGHDN, FVKESK. With 0 bases removed from V and 7 bases from J, the gap between germline ends came to 9 bases. The CDR3, as DNA: TGTGCCAGCAGCCAAGATCTTCGCGGTGAAGCTTTCTTT. Protein product: CASSQDLRGEAFF. The whole variable domain, filled in from reference TRBV14 and TRBJ1-1, reads EAGVTQFPSHSVIEKGQTVTLRCDPISGHDNLYWYRRVMGKEIKFLLHFVKESKQDESGMPNNRFLAERTGGTYSTLKVQPAELEDSGVYFCASSQDLRGEAFFGQGTRLTVV.

The chain is built from TRBV5-4 and TRBJ1-2; possibly TRBD1 for D (5 bases). V lost 4 bases and J lost 0, with 16 bases in between. Germline V gene lookup returns CDR1 SGHNT and CDR2 YYREEE (reference sequence). The length of the CDR3 is 16 residues. The CDR3 DNA follows: TGTGCCAGCAGCCCCAGAGGAAAGGGGTCTAACTATGGCTACACCTTC. Amino acids: CASSPRGKGSNYGYTF.

This rearrangement joins TRBV6-5 to TRBJ1-1, with D unclear. The ends were cut back, 6 bases at V and 6 bases at J, with 20 bases in the middle. In germline, CDR1 is MNHEY, CDR2 SVGAGI. The CDR3 is 15 residues long. CDR3 nucleotides: TGTGCCAGCAGCCTCGAGATTAAGTACCCACCTGAAGCTTTCTTT. Protein sequence: CASSLEIKYPPEAFF.

The CDR3 reads CSALRQGPGTEAFF. In DNA form, the CDR3 reads TGCAGCGCCCTGAGACAGGGCCCGGGAACTGAAGCTTTCTTT. This chain links TRBV29-1 with TRBJ1-1, with 7 nucleotides matching TRBD1. The CDR3 consists of 14 residues. Unmatched junction bases numbered 13, after V lost 7 bases and J lost 5 bases. Germline lookup yields CDR1 SQVTM and CDR2 ANQGSEA.

Written as DNA, the CDR3 is TGTGCCAGCAGCCCCCGATTTAGACAGGGTAATGAAAAACTGTTTTTT. This translates into CASSPRFRQGNEKLFF. The V gene is TRBV7-9, the J gene TRBJ1-4; 7 nucleotides agree with TRBD1. Trimming at V came to 5 bases and at J to 4 bases, leaving 10 bases not matched to a gene. This CDR3 contains 16 residues. The germline gives CDR1 SEHNR, CDR2 FQNEAQ (reference sequence). Based on the CDR3 plus reference TRBV7-9 and TRBJ1-4, the full variable domain is DTGVSQNPRHKITKRGQNVTFRCDPISEHNRLYWYRQTLGQGPEFLTYFQNEAQLEKSRLLSDRFSAERPKGSFSTLEIQRTEQGDSAMYLCASSPRFRQGNEKLFFGSGTQLSVL.

The rearrangement joins TRBV21-1 to TRBJ2-1; the table's D call TRBD1 went unverified against the DNA. TRBV21-1 is classified as a pseudogene. The CDR3 loop spans 15 amino acids. CDR3 region: CASSTGTGDYNEQFF. For the CDR3, the DNA is TGTGCCAGCAGCACCGGGACAGGGGACTACAATGAGCAGTTCTTC.

The V call is TRBV7-3, the J call TRBJ2-1; TRBD2 aligns across 7 bases. This CDR3 comprises 13 residues. CDR1 and CDR2 from the germline V gene are SGHTA and FQGTGA. V shed 6 bases and J 7 bases; nucleotides not matched to a gene: 6. The CDR3 loop reads CASSSGLQNEQFF. The CDR3, as DNA: TGTGCCAGCAGTTCGGGACTACAGAATGAGCAGTTCTTC.

This clone was detected a few times. The V and J genes are TRBV18 and TRBJ1-1; a weak D match, TRBD1 (5 bases). CDR1 and CDR2 (germline): KGHSH, LQKENI. V was trimmed by 8 bases and J by 1 base, leaving 11 bases between them. The CDR3 loop spans 13 amino acids. CDR3 coding DNA: TGTGCCAGCGCCGGACACCCGAACACTGAAGCTTTCTTT. Its protein is CASAGHPNTEAFF.

The CDR3 spells CASSFNGYSNQPQHF. The CDR3 coding sequence is TGTGCCAGCAGCTTTAACGGGTATAGCAATCAGCCCCAGCATTTT. The rearrangement joins TRBV5-8 to TRBJ1-5; D call uncertain. CDR3 size: 15 residues. V was trimmed by 2 bases and J by 0 bases, leaving 9 bases between them. CDR1 SGHTS and CDR2 YDEGEE come from the germline V gene.

V and J are TRBV11-1 and TRBJ1-2, with D perhaps TRBD1 (5 bases). Germline CDR1 is SGHAT and CDR2 is FQDESV (reference sequence). Trimming took 5 bases from V and 4 from J, leaving 14 bases between them. The CDR3 covers 14 residues. The CDR3 nucleotides read TGTGCCAGCAGCCCAACCGACAGAGGCTATGGCTACACCTTC. It encodes CASSPTDRGYGYTF.

CDR3 bases: TGTGCCAGCAGTCCTCGTTCTCGACAGTCTGGAAACACCATATATTTT. Encoded protein: CASSPRSRQSGNTIYF. The chain joins TRBV27 to TRBJ1-3; a possible D gene is TRBD1 (5 bases). V lost 5 bases to trimming and J lost 1 base, with 15 bases between them. The CDR3 contains 16 residues. The germline V gene has CDR1 MNHEY and CDR2 SMNVEV (reference sequence).

This clone occurred once. The chain links TRBV5-1 to TRBJ2-5; TRBD2 aligns across 8 bases. Losses at the gene ends were 4 bases for V and 0 bases for J; bases not matched to a gene: 5. The CDR3 contains 15 residues. CDR1 is SGHRS and CDR2 is YFSETQ in the germline V gene. CDR3 amino acids: CASSPRRGDQETQYF. The CDR3 DNA reads TGCGCCAGCAGCCCGCGGCGGGGGGACCAAGAGACCCAGTACTTC.

This sequence joins TRBV24-1 and TRBJ1-5; TRBD1 aligns across 7 bases. J was trimmed by 4 bases and V by 6 bases; bases with no gene match: 2. CDR1 and CDR2 (germline): KGHDR, SFDVKD. CDR3 length equals 13 residues. CDR3 sequence reads: CATSKQGNQPQHF. CDR3 nucleotide sequence: TGTGCCACCAGTAAACAGGGGAATCAGCCCCAGCATTTT.

This chain links TRBV10-1 with TRBJ2-4; D not certain. The CDR3 consists of 13 residues. Trimming cost V 2 bases and J 2 bases, with 4 bases left between them. Germline-derived CDR1 and CDR2 are WNHNN and SYGVQD (reference sequence). The DNA for the CDR3 is TGCGCCAGCAGTGAGGGGCCCAAAAACATTCAGTACTTC. Encoded protein: CASSEGPKNIQYF.

The chain combines TRBV7-2 with TRBJ1-2, with 9 nucleotides matching TRBD1. Germline loops: CDR1 SGHTA, CDR2 FQGNSA. The CDR3 has 14 amino acids. Trimming at V came to 6 bases and at J to 8 bases, leaving 10 bases not matched to a gene. CDR3: CASSPDWTGVGYTF. CDR3 DNA: TGTGCCAGCAGTCCTGATTGGACAGGGGTCGGCTACACCTTC. The whole variable domain, filled in from reference TRBV7-2 and TRBJ1-2, reads GAGVSQSPSNKVTEKGKDVELRCDPISGHTALYWYRQSLGQGLEFLIYFQGNSAPDKSGLPSDRFSAERTGGSVSTLTIQRTQQEDSAVYLCASSPDWTGVGYTFGSGTRLTVV.

V is TRBV9 and J is TRBJ1-2, with 7 bases matching TRBD1. Germline V gene data show CDR1 as SGDLS and CDR2 as YYNGEE. CDR3 length: 15 amino acids. V gave up 5 bases and J gave up 3 bases; unmatched junction bases: 10. For the CDR3, the DNA is TGTGCCAGCAGTATACAGGGGAGCAGGGACTATGGCTACACCTTC. Residues: CASSIQGSRDYGYTF.

The CDR3 loop is CASSIGSSYEQYF. For the CDR3, the DNA is TGTGCCAGTAGTATAGGGAGCTCCTACGAGCAGTACTTC. V usage is TRBV19 and J usage is TRBJ2-7, with D uncertain. The germline V and J ends were trimmed by 1 base and 0 bases, with 4 bases remaining between them. Germline V gene sequence: CDR1 LNHDA, CDR2 SQIVND (reference sequence). The CDR3 is made up of 13 amino acids.

The gene calls are TRBV11-3 and TRBJ1-4, with a possible D match to TRBD1 (5 bases). The CDR3 runs to 14 residues. Trimming stripped 3 bases from V and 5 bases from J, with 10 bases between. Germline-derived CDR1 and CDR2 are SGHNT and YENEEA. CDR3 bases: TGTGCCAGCAGCTTTGTTCAGGGAAATGAAAAACTGTTTTTT. This codes for CASSFVQGNEKLFF.

This clone was observed a single time. V is TRBV2 and J is TRBJ1-3, with TRBD1 matching over 7 bases. Germline values: CDR1 SNHLY, CDR2 FYNNEI. After removal of 6 bases from V and 2 bases from J, the junction contained 7 bases not matched to a gene. CDR3 size: 15 residues. CDR3 in amino acids: CASRRNRGPGNTIYF. The CDR3 DNA reads TGTGCCAGCAGAAGAAACAGGGGACCTGGAAACACCATATATTTT.

The J gene is TRBJ2-1, the V gene TRBV19, with 10 nucleotides matching TRBD2. The germline V gene has CDR1 LNHDA and CDR2 SQIVND (reference sequence). This CDR3 is 19 amino acids long. J lost 7 bases, V lost 9 bases, and 24 bases had no gene match. The CDR3 loop is CASRRSTGTSAKVWNEQFF. CDR3 sequence (DNA): TGTGCCAGCCGGCGTTCCACAGGGACTAGCGCCAAGGTGTGGAATGAGCAGTTCTTC.

V is TRBV19 and J is TRBJ1-6; no reliable D call. Germline V gene data show CDR1 as LNHDA and CDR2 as SQIVND (reference sequence). The ends were cut back, 3 bases at V and 5 bases at J, with 11 bases in the middle. This CDR3 comprises 15 residues. The CDR3 sequence: CASSMEGFNNSPLHF. The CDR3 DNA is TGTGCCAGTAGTATGGAGGGTTTTAATAATTCACCCCTCCACTTT.

The chain links TRBV18 to TRBJ1-2; 7 nucleotides agree with TRBD1. Germline lookup yields CDR1 KGHSH and CDR2 LQKENI. Trimming took 4 bases from V and 3 from J; bases not matched to a gene: 14. The CDR3 covers 17 residues. Here the CDR3 reads CASSLLGQVQRDYGYTF. CDR3 DNA: TGTGCCAGCTCACTCCTCGGACAGGTCCAACGGGACTATGGCTACACCTTC.

The chain recombines TRBV2 with TRBJ2-7; no clear D. With 6 bases removed from V and 8 bases from J, the gap between germline ends came to 11 bases. Germline lookup yields CDR1 SNHLY and CDR2 FYNNEI. The CDR3 extends over 11 amino acids. CDR3 sequence (DNA): TGTGCCAGCAGCCCCCCCCTACAGCAGTACTTC. It translates to CASSPPLQQYF.

This chain joins TRBV7-9 and TRBJ1-2; the D gene is possibly TRBD1 (6 bases). Germline V gene sequence: CDR1 SEHNR, CDR2 FQNEAQ (reference sequence). V was clipped by 3 bases and J by 2 bases, with 16 bases between them. This CDR3 is 16 amino acids long. The CDR3 loop reads CASSLDGTLRNYGYTF. CDR3 sequence (DNA): TGTGCCAGCAGCTTGGACGGGACACTAAGAAACTATGGCTACACCTTC.

CDR3 nucleotide sequence: TGCGCCAGCAGCTCCTCCGGGACAGGGCGGGTAGCTTTCTTT. Encoded protein: CASSSSGTGRVAFF. The chain employs TRBV5-1 and TRBJ1-1; 9 positions agree with TRBD1. Per germline, CDR1 SGHRS and CDR2 YFSETQ. Unmatched junction bases numbered 10, after V lost 3 bases and J lost 10 bases. The CDR3 spans 14 residues.

The chain couples TRBV27 to TRBJ2-1; the match to TRBD2 covers 11 bases. There are 16 residues in the CDR3. V trimming: 5 bases; J trimming: 7 bases; junction bases outside the gene matches: 10. The germline CDR1 and CDR2 sequences are MNHEY and SMNVEV (reference sequence). The CDR3: CASSVIAGGAGNEQFF. CDR3 DNA: TGTGCCAGCAGTGTTATAGCGGGGGGGGCCGGGAATGAGCAGTTCTTC.